The TCR beta chain described here comes from a study of T cells after yellow fever vaccination. On the study more broadly: SMART-Seq v4 Ultra Low Input served to prepare low-cell-number fractions.

Study-level results: There was a small share of clonotypes that showed up in both the CD4 and CD8 compartments. Booster sampling recovered most clones from primary vaccination (under 97% CD4, 80% to 90% CD8).

For TCR, cDNA came from 5'RACE template switching, which added a universal primer site and UMIs. Via MiXCR, TCRdb re-called the 5' RACE reads, giving one row per CDR3 protein. In the table there are 100,000 to 150,000 distinct CDR3 sequences, around 7.7% of which are singletons. As to this clonotype: Its target is not known.

Germline-derived CDR1 and CDR2 are SGHNT and YYREEE (reference sequence). There are 13 residues in the CDR3. Trimming cost V 0 bases and J 4 bases, with 8 bases left between them. Sequenced here: CD4+ T cells sorted from PBMCs, sampled roughly 10 days after the first yellow fever vaccination. This rearrangement joins TRBV5-4 to TRBJ2-7; D is ambiguous. This TCR derives from a man younger than 30 who received the YFV17D yellow fever vaccine. CDR3 nucleotide sequence: TGTGCCAGCAGCTTGGGTTCGCCTTACGAGCAGTACTTC. Protein product: CASSLGSPYEQYF.